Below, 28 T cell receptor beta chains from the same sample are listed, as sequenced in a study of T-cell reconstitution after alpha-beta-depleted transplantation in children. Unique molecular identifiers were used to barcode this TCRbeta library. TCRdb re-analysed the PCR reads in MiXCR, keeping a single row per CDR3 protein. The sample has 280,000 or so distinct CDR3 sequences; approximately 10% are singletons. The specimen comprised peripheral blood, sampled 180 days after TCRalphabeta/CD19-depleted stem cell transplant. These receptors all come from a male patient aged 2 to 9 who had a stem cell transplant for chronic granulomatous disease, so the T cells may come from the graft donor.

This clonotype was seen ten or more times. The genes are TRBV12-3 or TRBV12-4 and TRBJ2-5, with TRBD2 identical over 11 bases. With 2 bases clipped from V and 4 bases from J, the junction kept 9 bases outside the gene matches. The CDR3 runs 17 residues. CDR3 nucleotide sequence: TGTGCCAGCAGTTTACAGTTAGCGGGAGGGCTTCGAGAGACCCAGTACTTC. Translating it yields CASSLQLAGGLRETQYF.

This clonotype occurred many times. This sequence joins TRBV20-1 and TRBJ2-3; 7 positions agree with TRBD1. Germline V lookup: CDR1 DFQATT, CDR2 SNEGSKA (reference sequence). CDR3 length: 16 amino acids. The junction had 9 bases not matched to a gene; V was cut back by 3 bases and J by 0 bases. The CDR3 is CSARPNDRASTDTQYF. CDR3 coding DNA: TGCAGTGCTAGGCCCAATGACAGGGCAAGCACAGATACGCAGTATTTT.

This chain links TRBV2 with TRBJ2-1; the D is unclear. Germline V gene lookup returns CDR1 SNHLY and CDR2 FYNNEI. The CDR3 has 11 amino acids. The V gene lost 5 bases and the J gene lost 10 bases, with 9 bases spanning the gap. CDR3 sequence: CASSLAPEQFF. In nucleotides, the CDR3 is TGTGCCAGCAGTCTCGCACCCGAGCAGTTCTTC.

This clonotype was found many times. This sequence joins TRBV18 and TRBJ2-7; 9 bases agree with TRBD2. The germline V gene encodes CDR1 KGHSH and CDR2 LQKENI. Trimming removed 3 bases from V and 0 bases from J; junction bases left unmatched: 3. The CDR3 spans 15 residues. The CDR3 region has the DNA TGTGCCAGCTCACCCATTAGCGGGAGCTCCTACGAGCAGTACTTC. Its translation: CASSPISGSSYEQYF. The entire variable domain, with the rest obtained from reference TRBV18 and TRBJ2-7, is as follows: NAGVMQNPRHLVRRRGQEARLRCSPMKGHSHVYWYRQLPEEGLKFMVYLQKENIIDESGMPKERFSAEFPKEGPSILRIQQVVRGDSAAYFCASSPISGSSYEQYFGPGTRLTVT.

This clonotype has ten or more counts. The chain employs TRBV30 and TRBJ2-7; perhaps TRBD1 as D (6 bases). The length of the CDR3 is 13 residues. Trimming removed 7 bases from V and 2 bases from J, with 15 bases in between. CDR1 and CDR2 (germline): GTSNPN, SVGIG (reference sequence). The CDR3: CAYTGHPTYEQYF. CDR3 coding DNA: TGTGCCTACACGGGACACCCAACCTACGAGCAGTACTTC.

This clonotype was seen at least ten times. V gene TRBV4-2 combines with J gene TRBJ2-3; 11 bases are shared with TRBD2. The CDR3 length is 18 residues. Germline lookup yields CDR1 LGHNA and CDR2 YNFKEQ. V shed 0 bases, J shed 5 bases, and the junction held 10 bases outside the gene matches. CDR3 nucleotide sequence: TGTGCCAGCAGCCAAGAAGGAATAGCGGGGGGGCAGGAAGATACGCAGTATTTT. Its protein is CASSQEGIAGGQEDTQYF.

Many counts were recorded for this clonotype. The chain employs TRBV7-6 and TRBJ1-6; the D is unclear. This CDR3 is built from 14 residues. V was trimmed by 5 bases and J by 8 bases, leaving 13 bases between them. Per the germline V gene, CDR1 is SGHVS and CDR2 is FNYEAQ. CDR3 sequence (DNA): TGTGCCAGCAGCCCCCCGGGGTACGATTCACCCCTCCACTTT. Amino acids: CASSPPGYDSPLHF. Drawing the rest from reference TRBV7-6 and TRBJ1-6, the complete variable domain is GAGVSQSPRYKVTKRGQDVALRCDPISGHVSLYWYRQALGQGPEFLTYFNYEAQQDKSGLPNDRFSAERPEGSISTLTIQRTEQRDSAMYRCASSPPGYDSPLHFGNGTRLTVT.

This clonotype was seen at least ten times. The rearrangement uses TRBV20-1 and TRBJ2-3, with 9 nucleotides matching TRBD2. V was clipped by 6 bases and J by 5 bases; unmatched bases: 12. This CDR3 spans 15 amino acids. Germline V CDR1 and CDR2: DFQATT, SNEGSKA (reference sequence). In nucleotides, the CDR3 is TGCAGTGCCCAGCGCCCTAGCGGGGCTTTAGATACGCAGTATTTT. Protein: CSAQRPSGALDTQYF.

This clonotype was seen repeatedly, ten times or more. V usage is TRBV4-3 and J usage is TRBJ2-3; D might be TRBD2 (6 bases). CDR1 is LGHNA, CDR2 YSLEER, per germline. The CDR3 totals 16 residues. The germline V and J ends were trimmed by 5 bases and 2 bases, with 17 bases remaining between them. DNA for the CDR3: TGCGCCAGCAGCGTCGGAGGGCGGACTCTCACAGATACGCAGTATTTT. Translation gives CASSVGGRTLTDTQYF.

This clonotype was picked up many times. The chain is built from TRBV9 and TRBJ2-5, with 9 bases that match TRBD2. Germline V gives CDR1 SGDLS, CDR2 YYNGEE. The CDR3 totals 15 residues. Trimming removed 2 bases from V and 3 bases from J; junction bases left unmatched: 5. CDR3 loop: CASSVIPSGKETQYF. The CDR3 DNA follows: TGTGCCAGCAGCGTGATTCCTAGCGGGAAAGAGACCCAGTACTTC.

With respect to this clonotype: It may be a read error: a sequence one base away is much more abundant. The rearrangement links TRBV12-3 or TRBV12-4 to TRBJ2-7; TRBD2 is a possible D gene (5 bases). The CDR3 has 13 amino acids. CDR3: CASSSDYSYEQSF. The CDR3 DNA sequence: TGTGCCAGCAGTTCTGACTACTCCTACGAGCAGTCCTTC.

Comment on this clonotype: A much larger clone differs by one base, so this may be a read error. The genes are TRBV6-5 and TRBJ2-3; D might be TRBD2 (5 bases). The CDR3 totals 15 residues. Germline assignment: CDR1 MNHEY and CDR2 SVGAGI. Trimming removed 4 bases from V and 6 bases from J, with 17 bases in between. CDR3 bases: TGTGCCAGCAGTTTGCGCGGGCATATGAGGGATACGCAGTATTTT. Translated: CASSLRGHMRDTQYF.

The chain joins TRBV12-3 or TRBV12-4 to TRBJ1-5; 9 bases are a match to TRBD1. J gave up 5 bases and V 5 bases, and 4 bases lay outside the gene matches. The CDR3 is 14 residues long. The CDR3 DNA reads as TGTGCCAGCAGTCTGACAGGGGGGGATCAGCCCCAGCATTTT. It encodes CASSLTGGDQPQHF.

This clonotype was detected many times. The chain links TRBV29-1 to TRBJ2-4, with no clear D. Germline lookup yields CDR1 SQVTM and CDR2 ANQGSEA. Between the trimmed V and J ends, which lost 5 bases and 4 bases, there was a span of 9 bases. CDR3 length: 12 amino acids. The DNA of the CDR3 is TGCAGCGTTAAGGACGGAAAAAACATTCAGTACTTC. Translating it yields CSVKDGKNIQYF. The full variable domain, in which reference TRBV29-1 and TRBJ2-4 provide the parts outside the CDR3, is SAVISQKPSRDICQRGTSLTIQCQVDSQVTMMFWYRQQPGQSLTLIATANQGSEATYESGFVIDKFPISRPNLTFSTLTVSNMSPEDSSIYLCSVKDGKNIQYFGAGTRLSVL.

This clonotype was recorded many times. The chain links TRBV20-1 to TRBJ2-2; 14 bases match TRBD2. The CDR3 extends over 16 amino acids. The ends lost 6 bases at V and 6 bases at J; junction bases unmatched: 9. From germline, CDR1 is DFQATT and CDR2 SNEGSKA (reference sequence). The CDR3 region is CSATRLAGGPPGELFF. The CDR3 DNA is TGCAGTGCCACAAGACTAGCGGGAGGGCCGCCCGGGGAGCTGTTTTTT.

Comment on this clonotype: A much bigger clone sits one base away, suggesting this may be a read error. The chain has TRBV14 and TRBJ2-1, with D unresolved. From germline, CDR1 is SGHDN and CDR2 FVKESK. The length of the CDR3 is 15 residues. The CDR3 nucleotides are TGTGCCAGCGGCCAATTGGCTCCTACCTACAATGAGCAGTTCTTC. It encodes CASGQLAPTYNEQFF. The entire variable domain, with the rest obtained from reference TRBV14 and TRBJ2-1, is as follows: EAGVTQFPSHSVIEKGQTVTLRCDPISGHDNLYWYRRVMGKEIKFLLHFVKESKQDESGMPNNRFLAERTGGTYSTLKVQPAELEDSGVYFCASGQLAPTYNEQFFGPGTRLTVL.

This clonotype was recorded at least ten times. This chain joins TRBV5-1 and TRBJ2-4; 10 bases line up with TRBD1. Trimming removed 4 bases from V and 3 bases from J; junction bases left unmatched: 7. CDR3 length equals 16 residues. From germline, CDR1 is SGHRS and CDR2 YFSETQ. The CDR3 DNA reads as TGCGCCAGCAGCGCCGGGACAGGGGTGGGCAAAAACATTCAGTACTTC. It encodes CASSAGTGVGKNIQYF. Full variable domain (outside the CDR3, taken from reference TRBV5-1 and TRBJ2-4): KAGVTQTPRYLIKTRGQQVTLSCSPISGHRSVSWYQQTPGQGLQFLFEYFSETQRNKGNFPGRFSGRQFSNSRSEMNVSTLELGDSALYLCASSAGTGVGKNIQYFGAGTRLSVL.

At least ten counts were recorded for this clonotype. CDR3 nucleotide sequence: TGTGCCAGCAGGATGGGGACTAGCGGGCCCTCCTACGAGCAGTACTTC. Translated: CASRMGTSGPSYEQYF. The chain is built from TRBV2 and TRBJ2-7; TRBD2 agrees at 12 bases. Trimming cost V 6 bases and J 0 bases; bases outside gene matches: 6. Per the germline V gene, CDR1 is SNHLY and CDR2 is FYNNEI. The CDR3 consists of 16 residues.

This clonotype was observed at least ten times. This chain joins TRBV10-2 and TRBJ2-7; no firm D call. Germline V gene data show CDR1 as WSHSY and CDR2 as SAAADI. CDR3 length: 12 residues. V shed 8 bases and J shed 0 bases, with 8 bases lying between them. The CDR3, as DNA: TGCGCCAGCGGACGGAGCTCCTACGAGCAGTACTTC. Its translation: CASGRSSYEQYF.

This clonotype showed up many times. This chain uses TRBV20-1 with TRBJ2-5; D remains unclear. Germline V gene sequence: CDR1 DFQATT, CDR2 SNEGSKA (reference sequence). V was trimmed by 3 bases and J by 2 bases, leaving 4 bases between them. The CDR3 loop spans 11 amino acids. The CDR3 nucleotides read TGCAGTGCTAGCCAACAAGAGACCCAGTACTTC. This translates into CSASQQETQYF.

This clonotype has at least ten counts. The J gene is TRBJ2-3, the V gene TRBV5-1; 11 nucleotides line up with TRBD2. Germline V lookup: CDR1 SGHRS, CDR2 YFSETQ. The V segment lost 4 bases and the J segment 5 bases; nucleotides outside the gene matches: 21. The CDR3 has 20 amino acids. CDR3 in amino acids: CASSIGQGRTLAGVRDTQYF. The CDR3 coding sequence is TGCGCCAGCAGCATCGGACAGGGCCGCACACTAGCGGGAGTTAGAGATACGCAGTATTTT. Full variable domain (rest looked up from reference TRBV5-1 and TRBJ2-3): KAGVTQTPRYLIKTRGQQVTLSCSPISGHRSVSWYQQTPGQGLQFLFEYFSETQRNKGNFPGRFSGRQFSNSRSEMNVSTLELGDSALYLCASSIGQGRTLAGVRDTQYFGPGTRLTVL.

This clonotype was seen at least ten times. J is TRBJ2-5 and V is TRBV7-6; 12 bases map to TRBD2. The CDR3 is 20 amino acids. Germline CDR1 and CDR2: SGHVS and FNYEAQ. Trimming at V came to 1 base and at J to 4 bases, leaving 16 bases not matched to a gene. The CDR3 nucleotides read TGTGCCAGCAGCTTAGAGCCTCCGCTTCTAGCGGGGGGGCCGGGAGAGACCCAGTACTTC. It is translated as CASSLEPPLLAGGPGETQYF.

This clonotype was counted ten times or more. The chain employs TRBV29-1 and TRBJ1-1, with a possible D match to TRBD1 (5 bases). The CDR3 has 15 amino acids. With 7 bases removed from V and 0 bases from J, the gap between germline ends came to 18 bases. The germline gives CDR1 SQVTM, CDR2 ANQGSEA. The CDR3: CSAVPRQNMNTEAFF. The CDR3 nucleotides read TGCAGCGCCGTACCCCGACAGAACATGAACACTGAAGCTTTCTTT.

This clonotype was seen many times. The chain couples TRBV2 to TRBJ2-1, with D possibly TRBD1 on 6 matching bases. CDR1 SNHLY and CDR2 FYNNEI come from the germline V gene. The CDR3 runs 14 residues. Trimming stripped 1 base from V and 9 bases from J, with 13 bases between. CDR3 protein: CASSEDAGVSEQFF. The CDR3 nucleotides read TGTGCCAGCAGTGAAGATGCAGGGGTTAGTGAGCAGTTCTTC.

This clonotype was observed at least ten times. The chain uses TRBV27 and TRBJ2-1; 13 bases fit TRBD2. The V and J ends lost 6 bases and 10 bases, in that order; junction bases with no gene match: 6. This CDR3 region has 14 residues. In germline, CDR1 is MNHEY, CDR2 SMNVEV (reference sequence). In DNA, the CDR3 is TGTGCCAGCAGACTAGCGGGAGGGCCGGGGGAGCAGTTCTTC. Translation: CASRLAGGPGEQFF.

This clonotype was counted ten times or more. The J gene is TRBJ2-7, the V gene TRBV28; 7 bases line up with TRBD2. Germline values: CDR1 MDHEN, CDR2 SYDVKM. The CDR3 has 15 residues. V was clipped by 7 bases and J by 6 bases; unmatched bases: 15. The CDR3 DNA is TGTGCCAGCAAAAGACCGGGCCTCAGGGAGGGCGAGCAGTACTTC. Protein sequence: CASKRPGLREGEQYF.

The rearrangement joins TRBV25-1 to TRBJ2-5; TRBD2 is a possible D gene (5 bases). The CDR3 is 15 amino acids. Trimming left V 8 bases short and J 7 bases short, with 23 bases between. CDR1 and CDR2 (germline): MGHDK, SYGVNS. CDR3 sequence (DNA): TGTGCCAGCGCCCCTCCTGGAGGTCTAAAGGGGACCCAGTACTTC. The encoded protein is CASAPPGGLKGTQYF.

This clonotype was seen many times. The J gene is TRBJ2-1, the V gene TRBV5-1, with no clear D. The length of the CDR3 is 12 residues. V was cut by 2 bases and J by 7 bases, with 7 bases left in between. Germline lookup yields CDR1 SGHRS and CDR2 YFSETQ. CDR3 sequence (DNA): TGCGCCAGCAGCTTTCTCAATAATGAGCAGTTCTTC. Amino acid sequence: CASSFLNNEQFF.